This section outlines one TCR beta chain sequence together with its context. The target antigen is unknown. TCRdb's copy holds only in-frame clones and misses some; the assay was immunoSEQ multiplex PCR. The data show roughly 120,000 clones, about four fifths seen once. The sample is drawn from a study of radiation and T cells in renal cell carcinoma. Time point here: baseline pretreatment blood. Treatment given: 15 Gy SBRT to primary tumor, nephrectomy 4 weeks later. The patient's renal cell carcinoma had clear cell pathology. Study outcomes and limitations: Pretreatment tumor biopsies were lacking, so baseline clonotypes are unknown. From baseline, blood top tumor clonotypes peaked at 2 weeks post-radiation.

The sequence came from a woman aged 55-69 years with renal cell carcinoma. The sequenced sample was blood, obtained from a patient whose treatment included radiotherapy and nephrectomy.

The CDR3 loop is CASKTGGAPGQPQHF. The DNA of the CDR3 is TGTGCCAGCAAGACAGGGGGCGCCCCGGGGCAGCCCCAGCATTTT. The chain couples TRBV6-1 to TRBJ1-5; 10 bases align to TRBD1. This CDR3 is 15 amino acids long. From germline, CDR1 is MNHNS and CDR2 SASEGT. The V and J ends lost 7 bases and 7 bases, in that order; junction bases with no gene match: 10.